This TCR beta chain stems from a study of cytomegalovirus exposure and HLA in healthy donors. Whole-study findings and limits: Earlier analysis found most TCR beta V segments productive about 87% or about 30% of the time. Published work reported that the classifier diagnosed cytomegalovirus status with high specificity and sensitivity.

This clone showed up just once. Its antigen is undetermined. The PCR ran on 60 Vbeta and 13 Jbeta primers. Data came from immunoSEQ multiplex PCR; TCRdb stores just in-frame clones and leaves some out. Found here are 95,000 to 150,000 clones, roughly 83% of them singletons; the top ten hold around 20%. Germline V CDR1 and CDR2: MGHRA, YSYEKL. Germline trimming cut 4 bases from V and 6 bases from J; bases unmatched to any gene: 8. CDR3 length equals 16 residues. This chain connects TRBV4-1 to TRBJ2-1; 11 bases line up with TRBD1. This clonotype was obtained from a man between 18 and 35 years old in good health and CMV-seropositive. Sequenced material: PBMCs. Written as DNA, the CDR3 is TGCGCCAGCAGCCTAGACCCCGGGACAGGGGGCAATGAGCAGTTCTTC. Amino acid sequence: CASSLDPGTGGNEQFF.